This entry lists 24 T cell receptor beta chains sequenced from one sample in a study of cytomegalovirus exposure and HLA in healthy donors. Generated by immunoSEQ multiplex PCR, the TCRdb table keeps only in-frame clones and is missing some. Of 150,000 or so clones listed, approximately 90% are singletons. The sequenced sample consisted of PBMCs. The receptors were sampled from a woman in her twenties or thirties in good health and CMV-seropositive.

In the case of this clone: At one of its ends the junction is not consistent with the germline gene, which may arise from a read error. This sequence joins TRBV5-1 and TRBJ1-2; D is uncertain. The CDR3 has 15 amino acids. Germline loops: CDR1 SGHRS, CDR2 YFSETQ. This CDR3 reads CASSLTDQAPYRYTF. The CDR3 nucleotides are TGCGCCAGCAGCTTGACAGATCAGGCCCCCTATCGCTACACCTTC.

The CDR3, as DNA: TGTGCCGTCGCGGGGACAGCTCTGTATAGCAATCAGCCCCAGCATTTT. It is translated as CAVAGTALYSNQPQHF. The chain has TRBV19 and TRBJ1-5; TRBD1 matches 7 bases. V lost 11 bases, J lost 0 bases, and 13 bases stayed unmatched. The CDR3 has 16 amino acids. Looked up from germline, CDR1 is LNHDA and CDR2 is SQIVND (reference sequence).

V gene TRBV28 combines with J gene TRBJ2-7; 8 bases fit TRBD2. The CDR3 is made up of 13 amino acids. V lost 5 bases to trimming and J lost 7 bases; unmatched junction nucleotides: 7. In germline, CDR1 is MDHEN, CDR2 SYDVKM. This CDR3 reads CASSPREDREQYF. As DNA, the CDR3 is TGTGCCAGCAGTCCGCGGGAGGATCGGGAGCAGTACTTC.

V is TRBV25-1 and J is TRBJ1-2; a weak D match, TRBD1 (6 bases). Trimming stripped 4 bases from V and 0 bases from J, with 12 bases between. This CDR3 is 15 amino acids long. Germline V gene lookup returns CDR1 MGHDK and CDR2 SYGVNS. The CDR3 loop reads CASSGGGGPNYGYTF. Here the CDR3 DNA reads TGTGCCAGCAGTGGAGGGGGGGGCCCTAACTATGGCTACACCTTC.

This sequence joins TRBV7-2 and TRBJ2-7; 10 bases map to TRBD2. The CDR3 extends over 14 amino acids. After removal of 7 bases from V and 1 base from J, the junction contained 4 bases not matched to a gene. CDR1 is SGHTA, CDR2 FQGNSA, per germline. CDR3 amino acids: CASIAAGGSYEQYF. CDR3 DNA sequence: TGTGCCAGCATCGCAGCGGGGGGGTCCTACGAGCAGTACTTC. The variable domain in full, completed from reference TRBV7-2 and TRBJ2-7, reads GAGVSQSPSNKVTEKGKDVELRCDPISGHTALYWYRQSLGQGLEFLIYFQGNSAPDKSGLPSDRFSAERTGGSVSTLTIQRTQQEDSAVYLCASIAAGGSYEQYFGPGTRLTVT.

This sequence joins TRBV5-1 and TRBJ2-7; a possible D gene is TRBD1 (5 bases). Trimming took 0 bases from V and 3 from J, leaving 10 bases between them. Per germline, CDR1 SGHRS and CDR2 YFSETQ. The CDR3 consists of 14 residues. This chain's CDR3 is CASSLEGRDYEQYF. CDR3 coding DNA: TGCGCCAGCAGCTTGGAAGGCAGGGACTACGAGCAGTACTTC.

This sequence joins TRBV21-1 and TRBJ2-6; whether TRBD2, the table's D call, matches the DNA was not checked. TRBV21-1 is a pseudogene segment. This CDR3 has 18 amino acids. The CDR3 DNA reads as TGTGCCAGCAGCAGGGAGAGCCGGGAGTACTCTGGGGCCAACGTCCTGACTTTC. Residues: CASSRESREYSGANVLTF.

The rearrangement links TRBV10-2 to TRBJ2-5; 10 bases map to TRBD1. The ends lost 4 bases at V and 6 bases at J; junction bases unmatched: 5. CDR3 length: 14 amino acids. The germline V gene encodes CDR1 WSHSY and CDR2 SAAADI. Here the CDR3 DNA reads TGCGCCAGCAGTGCGACAGGGGGCTCGCAGACCCAGTACTTC. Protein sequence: CASSATGGSQTQYF.

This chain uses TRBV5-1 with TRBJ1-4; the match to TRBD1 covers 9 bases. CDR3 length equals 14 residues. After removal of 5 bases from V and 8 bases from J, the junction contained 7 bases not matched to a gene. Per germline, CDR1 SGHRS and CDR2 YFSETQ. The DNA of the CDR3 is TGCGCCAGCAGAGGACAGGGGAACGAGGAAAAACTGTTTTTT. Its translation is CASRGQGNEEKLFF.

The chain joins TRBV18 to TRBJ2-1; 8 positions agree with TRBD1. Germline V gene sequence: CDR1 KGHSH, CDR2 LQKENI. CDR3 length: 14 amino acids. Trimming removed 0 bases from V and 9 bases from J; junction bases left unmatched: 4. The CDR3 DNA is TGTGCCAGCTCACCACCGACAGGGGATGTTGAGCAGTTCTTC. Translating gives CASSPPTGDVEQFF.

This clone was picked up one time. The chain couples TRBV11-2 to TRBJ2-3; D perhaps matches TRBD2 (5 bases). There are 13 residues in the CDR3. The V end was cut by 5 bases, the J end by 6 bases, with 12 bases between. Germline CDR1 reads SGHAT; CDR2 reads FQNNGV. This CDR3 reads CASSPTGSDTQYF. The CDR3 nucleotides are TGTGCCAGCAGCCCCACGGGATCCGATACGCAGTATTTT. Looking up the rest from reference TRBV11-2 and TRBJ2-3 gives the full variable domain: EAGVAQSPRYKIIEKRQSVAFWCNPISGHATLYWYQQILGQGPKLLIQFQNNGVVDDSQLPKDRFSAERLKGVDSTLKIQPAKLEDSAVYLCASSPTGSDTQYFGPGTRLTVL.

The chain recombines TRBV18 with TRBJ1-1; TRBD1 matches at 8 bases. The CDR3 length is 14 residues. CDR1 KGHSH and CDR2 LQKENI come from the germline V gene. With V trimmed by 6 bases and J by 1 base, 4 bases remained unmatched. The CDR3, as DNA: TGTGCCAGCTCCCCTACAGGGGGGAACACTGAAGCTTTCTTT. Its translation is CASSPTGGNTEAFF.

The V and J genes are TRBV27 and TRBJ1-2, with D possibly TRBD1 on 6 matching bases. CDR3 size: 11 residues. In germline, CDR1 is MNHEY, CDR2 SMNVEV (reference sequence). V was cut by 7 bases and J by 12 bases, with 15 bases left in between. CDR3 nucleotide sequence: TGTGCCAGCACTAGGGGGAGAGGGAACACCTTC. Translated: CASTRGRGNTF.

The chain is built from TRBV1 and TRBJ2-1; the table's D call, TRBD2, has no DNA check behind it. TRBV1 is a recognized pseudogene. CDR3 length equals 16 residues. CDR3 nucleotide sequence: TGCACCAGCAGCCAAGATTCGGGAGAAGCCTACAATGAGCAGTTCTTC. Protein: CTSSQDSGEAYNEQFF.

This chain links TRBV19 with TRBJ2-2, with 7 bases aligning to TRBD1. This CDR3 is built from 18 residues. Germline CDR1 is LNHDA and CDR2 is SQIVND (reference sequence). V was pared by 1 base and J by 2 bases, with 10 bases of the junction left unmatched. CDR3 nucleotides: TGTGCCAGTAGTATAGGCCCGGGACAGATACAAAACACCGGGGAGCTGTTTTTT. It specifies CASSIGPGQIQNTGELFF.

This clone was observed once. The CDR3 DNA sequence: TGCGCCAGCAGCTTGGGGTACGGGAGCGCGCCAGATACGCAGTATTTT. Translation gives CASSLGYGSAPDTQYF. The J gene is TRBJ2-3, the V gene TRBV5-1; a possible D gene is TRBD2 (6 bases). Between the trimmed V and J ends, which lost 0 bases and 4 bases, there was a span of 15 bases. CDR1 is SGHRS, CDR2 YFSETQ, per germline. The CDR3 has 16 amino acids.

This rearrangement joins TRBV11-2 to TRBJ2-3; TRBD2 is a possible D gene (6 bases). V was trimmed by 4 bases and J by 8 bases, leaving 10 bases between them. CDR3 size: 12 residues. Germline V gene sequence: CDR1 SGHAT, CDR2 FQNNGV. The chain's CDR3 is CASSWGLATQYF. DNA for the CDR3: TGTGCCAGCAGCTGGGGACTCGCTACGCAGTATTTT.

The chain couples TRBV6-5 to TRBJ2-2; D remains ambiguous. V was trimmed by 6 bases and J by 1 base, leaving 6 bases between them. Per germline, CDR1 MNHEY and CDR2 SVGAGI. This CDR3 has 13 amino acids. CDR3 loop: CASRAQNTGELFF. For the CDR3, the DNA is TGTGCCAGCAGGGCCCAGAACACCGGGGAGCTGTTTTTT.

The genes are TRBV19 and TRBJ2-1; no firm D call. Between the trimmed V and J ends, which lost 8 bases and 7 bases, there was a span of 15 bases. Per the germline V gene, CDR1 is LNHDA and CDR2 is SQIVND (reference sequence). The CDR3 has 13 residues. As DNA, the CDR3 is TGTGCCAGTGGCGTGTGGGCAAGAAATGAGCAGTTCTTC. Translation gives CASGVWARNEQFF.

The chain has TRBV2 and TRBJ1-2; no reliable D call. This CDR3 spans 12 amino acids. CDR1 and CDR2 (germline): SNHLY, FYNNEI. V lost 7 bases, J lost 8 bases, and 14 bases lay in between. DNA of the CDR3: TGTGCCAGCAAGCGGCAGGATTGGGGCTACACCTTC. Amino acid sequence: CASKRQDWGYTF.

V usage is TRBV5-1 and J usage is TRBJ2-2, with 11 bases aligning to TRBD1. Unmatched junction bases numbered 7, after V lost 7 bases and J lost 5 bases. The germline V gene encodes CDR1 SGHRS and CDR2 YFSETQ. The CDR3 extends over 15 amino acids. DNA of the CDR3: TGCGCCAGCCGCCCGGGGACAGGGGGGACCGGGGAGCTGTTTTTT. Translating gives CASRPGTGGTGELFF.

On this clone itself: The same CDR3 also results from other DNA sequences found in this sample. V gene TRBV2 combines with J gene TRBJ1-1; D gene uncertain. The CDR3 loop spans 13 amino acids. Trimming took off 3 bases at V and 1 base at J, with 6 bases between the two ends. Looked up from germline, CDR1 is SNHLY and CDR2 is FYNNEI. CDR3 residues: CASSDEGNTEAFF. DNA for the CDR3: TGTGCCAGCAGTGATGAGGGGAACACTGAAGCTTTCTTT.

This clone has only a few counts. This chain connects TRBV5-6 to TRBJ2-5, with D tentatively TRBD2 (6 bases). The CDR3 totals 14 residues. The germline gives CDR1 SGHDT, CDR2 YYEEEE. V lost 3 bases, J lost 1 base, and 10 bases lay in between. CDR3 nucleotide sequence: TGTGCCAGCAGCTCCTTACTAGCCCAAGAGACCCAGTACTTC. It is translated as CASSSLLAQETQYF.

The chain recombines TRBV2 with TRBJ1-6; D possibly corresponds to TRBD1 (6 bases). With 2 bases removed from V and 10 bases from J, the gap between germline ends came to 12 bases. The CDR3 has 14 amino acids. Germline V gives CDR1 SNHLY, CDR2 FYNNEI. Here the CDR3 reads CASSERTGRSPLHF. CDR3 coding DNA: TGTGCCAGCAGTGAACGTACAGGGCGGTCACCCCTCCACTTT.